The 10 T cell receptor beta chains given below trace back to one sample, sequenced in a study of T cells expressing NK-cell markers. After re-calling the 5' RACE reads, TCRdb lists one entry per CDR3 protein, DNA absent. Recorded for this sample: some 390,000 distinct CDR3 sequences. The sample consisted of blood T cells: a sorted CD56 or NKG2C T cell subset, CD4+ or CD8+ T cells, or bulk PBMC T cells (not recorded which). These receptors were taken from a woman aged 45-65 years in good health.

The chain carries TRBV20-1 and TRBJ1-5; TCRdb gives TRBD1 as the D gene, but with no DNA this cannot be confirmed. The CDR3 has 11 amino acids. Germline values: CDR1 DFQATT, CDR2 SNEGSKA (reference sequence). Here the CDR3 reads CSALEGTLQHF.

This chain links TRBV5-5 with TRBJ1-1. The CDR3 is 15 residues long. In germline, CDR1 is SGHKS, CDR2 YYEKEE (reference sequence). This chain's CDR3 is CASSLTRQGNTEAFF.

The gene calls are TRBV24-1 and TRBJ2-5. The length of the CDR3 is 13 residues. Germline V gene data show CDR1 as KGHDR and CDR2 as SFDVKD. The CDR3: CATSDFFFGTQYF.

This chain links TRBV7-9 with TRBJ1-1; TCRdb's assignment of TRBD1 cannot be checked, as there is no DNA. This CDR3 spans 14 amino acids. Germline CDR1 is SEHNR and CDR2 is FQNEAQ (reference sequence). This chain's CDR3 is CASSPPRSNTEAFF. Based on the CDR3 plus reference TRBV7-9 and TRBJ1-1, the full variable domain is DTGVSQNPRHKITKRGQNVTFRCDPISEHNRLYWYRQTLGQGPEFLTYFQNEAQLEKSRLLSDRFSAERPKGSFSTLEIQRTEQGDSAMYLCASSPPRSNTEAFFGQGTRLTVV.

The chain joins TRBV5-1 to TRBJ2-6; checking the TCRdb D call of TRBD1 is not possible without DNA. CDR3 size: 18 residues. Germline V lookup: CDR1 SGHRS, CDR2 YFSETQ. Here the CDR3 reads CASSLGMQGTSGANVLTF.

The V call is TRBV12-3 or TRBV12-4, the J call TRBJ1-6; without DNA, the TCRdb call of TRBD1 cannot be checked. The CDR3 sequence is 16 residues long. The CDR3 here is CASSLVASGRNSPLHF.

The chain carries TRBV20-1 and TRBJ1-6. CDR3 size: 12 residues. Germline CDR1 reads DFQATT; CDR2 reads SNEGSKA (reference sequence). CDR3 protein: CSASKDAGALHF.

The J gene is TRBJ1-1, the V gene TRBV5-5; as DNA is missing, the TRBD1 call by TCRdb cannot be tested. The CDR3 runs to 15 residues. Germline CDR1 is SGHKS and CDR2 is YYEKEE (reference sequence). Here the CDR3 reads CASSTVTGVNTEAFF.

This chain connects TRBV20-1 to TRBJ2-1; TCRdb indicates TRBD2, and absent DNA this call remains unverified. Germline CDR1 reads DFQATT; CDR2 reads SNEGSKA (reference sequence). The CDR3 loop spans 14 amino acids. The CDR3 here is CSAQLAGGPWEQFF.

This chain links TRBV20-1 with TRBJ2-7; TCRdb designates TRBD1, a call that cannot be tested without DNA. There are 15 residues in the CDR3. Germline assignment: CDR1 DFQATT and CDR2 SNEGSKA (reference sequence). The CDR3 spells CSAIGWGDSSYEQYF.